This T cell receptor beta chain came from a study of PD-L1 blockade in urothelial cancer. Time point of the sample: pretreatment peripheral blood. For each patient, 1 to 8 samples were obtained, pretreatment and on-treatment. This clone was seen only once. Some clones are missing from TCRdb's copy, which holds only in-frame ones; the method was immunoSEQ multiplex PCR. This sample yields 70,000 to 75,000 clones, of which about 83% are seen a single time; approximately 9.2% belongs to the top ten. V was pared by 0 bases and J by 4 bases, with 4 bases between. Germline V gives CDR1 SGHTA, CDR2 FQGNSA. This CDR3 is built from 13 residues.

The chain combines TRBV7-2 with TRBJ1-3; D uncertain. Here the sequenced sample was PBMCs, taken around atezolizumab (anti-PD-L1) treatment. This TCR was recovered from a woman aged 65 to 85 with urothelial cancer. The CDR3 bases are TGTGCCAGCAGCTTAGCGAGGGGAAACACCATATATTTT. Translated: CASSLARGNTIYF.